This T cell receptor (beta chain) was profiled in a study of blood T cell repertoires in COVID-19. This clone was seen a few times. Sequencing used immunoSEQ multiplex PCR; TCRdb keeps in-frame clones, though not all of them. This table has about 480,000 clones, around nine tenths appearing once. Sequenced sample: PBMCs or T cells enriched from blood (not recorded which). The TCR originated in a woman between 35 and 50 years old who had recovered from COVID-19.

The CDR3: CASSYSRQGDYGYTF. The CDR3 DNA follows: TGTGCCAGCAGTTATAGCCGACAGGGGGATTATGGCTACACCTTC. This rearrangement joins TRBV6-6 to TRBJ1-2; 9 bases are a match to TRBD1. The CDR3 covers 15 residues. Trimming took 3 bases from V and 5 from J; bases not matched to a gene: 7. Germline assignment: CDR1 MNHNY and CDR2 SVGAGI (reference sequence).